Sequencing of this T cell receptor beta chain was carried out in a study of CD8 T cells in ankylosing spondylitis. The study, taken as a whole, reports: Characteristic of ankylosing spondylitis blood, it appeared, was a TCR beta motif comprising several highly homologous variants. Reportedly, matched ankylosing spondylitis synovial fluid was significantly enriched for disease-linked clones.

Trimming removed 5 bases from V and 7 bases from J, with 12 bases in between. This CDR3 region has 13 residues. This clonotype was counted at least ten times. Its antigen is not identified. 5'-RACE, quantitative and with molecular barcodes, yielded the TCR beta libraries. TCRdb redid the calling of the 5' RACE reads with MiXCR, one entry per CDR3 protein. The table records approximately 300,000 distinct CDR3 sequences, around 21% of them present only once. The chain uses TRBV12-3 or TRBV12-4 and TRBJ1-5, with no clear D. The receptor's source is a female donor with ankylosing spondylitis or in good health (not recorded which). Sequencing was carried out using blood, either unsorted or a sorted T cell fraction (not recorded which). The DNA of the CDR3 is TGTGCCAGCAGTCTCCAGTCGGGGCAGCCCCAGCATTTT. Translated: CASSLQSGQPQHF.